This entry features one T cell receptor beta chain sequence. Its antigen is undetermined. Sequenced by immunoSEQ multiplex PCR; TCRdb stores in-frame clones only, minus some. The data show 3,000 or so clones, roughly 63% seen once. This sample was taken from a study of high-grade serous ovarian cancer treatment subgroups. General study points: Higher neoantigen levels went with greater TCR clonal relatedness.

Tumor tissue was taken before any definitive surgery or chemotherapy was given. This CDR3 is built from 16 residues. Germline values: CDR1 SGHAT, CDR2 FQNNGV. The V and J ends lost 4 bases and 9 bases, in that order; junction bases with no gene match: 11. This TCR derives from a human donor with high-grade serous ovarian cancer. The V gene is TRBV11-2, the J gene TRBJ2-1; 11 bases fit TRBD2. The sequencing sample was made of tumor tissue. The CDR3 bases are TGTGCCAGCAGCTCCACGACCGGACTAGCGGGTGTTGAGCAGTTCTTC. Protein sequence: CASSSTTGLAGVEQFF.